These 7 T cell receptor beta chains came from one sample sequenced in a study of cytomegalovirus exposure and HLA in healthy donors. The PCR had 60 Vbeta and 13 Jbeta primers. The assay was immunoSEQ multiplex PCR, and TCRdb's table has in-frame clones only and misses some. The data show over 150,000 clones, 60% to 80% seen once. The sample comprised PBMCs. These receptors were collected from a woman between 45 and 65 years old in good health and CMV-seropositive.

This chain uses TRBV7-3 with TRBJ2-1, with D unclear. Trimming took 1 base from V and 8 from J, leaving 12 bases between them. The CDR3 length is 14 residues. Germline V lookup: CDR1 SGHTA, CDR2 FQGTGA. As DNA, the CDR3 is TGTGCCAGCAGCTTAAGTTCTGGCGGCGATGAGCAGTTCTTC. Its protein is CASSLSSGGDEQFF.

The CDR3 sequence is CASSPPNSFYGYTF. The CDR3 nucleotides read TGTGCCAGCAGCCCCCCGAACAGTTTCTATGGCTACACCTTC. V gene TRBV14 combines with J gene TRBJ1-2, with D unresolved. The CDR3 length is 14 residues. V shed 4 bases and J shed 4 bases, with 13 bases lying between them. Looked up from germline, CDR1 is SGHDN and CDR2 is FVKESK.

The V call is TRBV19, the J call TRBJ1-1, with TRBD1 identical over 10 bases. This CDR3 spans 14 amino acids. After removal of 7 bases from V and 4 bases from J, the junction contained 6 bases not matched to a gene. Germline lookup yields CDR1 LNHDA and CDR2 SQIVND (reference sequence). The CDR3 reads CASIRTGGSTEAFF. In DNA, the CDR3 is TGTGCCAGTATTCGGACAGGGGGGAGCACTGAAGCTTTCTTT.

The CDR3 bases are TGTGCCAGCAGTGAAGTGGGTGACACCTGGGATACGCAGTATTTT. It is translated as CASSEVGDTWDTQYF. The gene calls are TRBV6-1 and TRBJ2-3; D gene uncertain. CDR1 is MNHNS, CDR2 SASEGT, per germline. This CDR3 region has 15 residues. V was cut by 1 base and J by 6 bases, with 14 bases left in between.

Of note for this clone: Given a much more abundant clone one base away, this may be a read error. The chain combines TRBV10-3 with TRBJ2-3; TRBD2 matches 10 bases. The CDR3 loop spans 14 amino acids. Germline CDR1 ENHRY, CDR2 SYGVKD. CDR3 amino acids: CASSLAGGTDTQYF. CDR3 nucleotides: TGTGCCAGCAGTCTAGCGGGGGGCACAGATACGCAGTATTTT.

The chain employs TRBV6-1 and TRBJ1-2; possible D gene TRBD1, 6 bases. Germline V gene sequence: CDR1 MNHNS, CDR2 SASEGT. The V gene lost 3 bases and the J gene lost 7 bases, with 12 bases spanning the gap. The CDR3 has 13 amino acids. The CDR3 DNA reads as TGTGCCAGCAGTGAGCTGGACAGATCTGGCTACACCTTC. Translating gives CASSELDRSGYTF.

The rearrangement links TRBV6-5 to TRBJ1-2; D ambiguous. V dropped 5 bases and J dropped 8 bases, with 12 bases sitting between them. CDR1 is MNHEY, CDR2 SVGAGI, per germline. The CDR3 consists of 12 residues. The CDR3 reads CASSEVVRGYTF. For the CDR3, the DNA is TGTGCCAGCAGTGAAGTAGTCCGGGGCTACACCTTC.